One and the same sample provided the 11 T cell receptor beta chains below, sequenced in a study of vaccination and CD4 T cells after COVID-19. These receptors have no identified antigens. The Oncomine TCR Beta short-read assay was what sequenced the DNA obtained from cultured CD4+ T cells. Each CDR3 protein gets one entry after TCRdb re-called the PCR reads with MiXCR. The top ten clones hold 4.5% to 5% of a sample with 15,000 to 20,000 distinct CDR3 sequences, 40% to 55% of them seen once. Treatment in this sample: roughly 11-day PBMC culture with coronavirus spike peptide pools or control peptides (ViraFEST assay). Sequencing used CD4+ T cells from blood, cultured in vitro, obtained before SARS-CoV-2 vaccination. All receptors come from a human donor who had recovered from COVID-19.

The CDR3 here is CASSYPRRKGTEAFF. For the CDR3, the DNA is TGTGCCAGCAGTTACCCCAGGCGGAAGGGGACTGAAGCTTTCTTT. The chain employs TRBV27 and TRBJ1-1; possibly TRBD1 for D (5 bases). The V end was cut by 4 bases, the J end by 5 bases, with 17 bases between. This CDR3 has 15 residues. Germline V lookup: CDR1 MNHEY, CDR2 SMNVEV (reference sequence).

This chain connects TRBV11-3 to TRBJ2-7, with D perhaps matching TRBD1 (7 bases). The CDR3 is 14 amino acids. Trimming took 3 bases from V and 6 from J, leaving 15 bases between them. In germline, CDR1 is SGHNT, CDR2 YENEEA. The CDR3 sequence: CASSFRPQGGEQYF. CDR3 sequence (DNA): TGTGCCAGCAGCTTTCGACCTCAGGGGGGCGAGCAGTACTTC.

This clonotype came up a few times. The gene calls are TRBV15 and TRBJ2-1, with TRBD2 matching over 11 bases. The CDR3 extends over 17 amino acids. J lost 15 bases, V lost 0 bases, and 16 bases had no gene match. Germline CDR1 LNHNV, CDR2 YYDKDF (reference sequence). CDR3 sequence (DNA): TGTGCCACCAGCAGAGATCCTCAGACTAGCGGGATAAGGGATCTGTTCTTC. Translation gives CATSRDPQTSGIRDLFF.

V gene TRBV6-2 or TRBV6-3 combines with J gene TRBJ2-7; tentative D call: TRBD1 (6 bases). V was clipped by 6 bases and J by 3 bases, with 18 bases between them. Germline CDR1 is MNHEY and CDR2 is SVGEGT. CDR3 size: 15 residues. CDR3 in DNA: TGTGCCAGCAGCCGTACAGGGCCACCACACTACGAGCAGTACTTC. Translated: CASSRTGPPHYEQYF.

This clonotype appeared once. The chain employs TRBV24-1 and TRBJ2-1; 9 bases fit TRBD1. The CDR3 extends over 14 amino acids. From germline, CDR1 is KGHDR and CDR2 SFDVKD. J was trimmed by 8 bases and V by 2 bases; bases with no gene match: 3. CDR3: CATSDSGTGYEQFF. Here the CDR3 DNA reads TGTGCCACCAGTGATTCCGGGACAGGGTATGAGCAGTTCTTC.

V gene TRBV5-4 combines with J gene TRBJ2-3; D is unclear. Trimming took off 3 bases at V and 4 bases at J, with 12 bases between the two ends. Per the germline V gene, CDR1 is SGHNT and CDR2 is YYREEE (reference sequence). The CDR3 loop spans 14 amino acids. CDR3 sequence (DNA): TGTGCCAGCAGCTCCGGGCGAAGGGCAGATACGCAGTATTTT. It is translated as CASSSGRRADTQYF.

This chain joins TRBV7-9 and TRBJ1-2; a weak D match, TRBD1 (5 bases). This CDR3 is built from 13 residues. The V end was cut by 6 bases, the J end by 8 bases, with 16 bases between. Germline V gene data show CDR1 as SEHNR and CDR2 as FQNEAQ (reference sequence). The CDR3 region has the DNA TGTGCCAGCAGGACAGATACTATGGTGGGCTACACCTTC. Translated, it gives CASRTDTMVGYTF. Full variable domain (rest looked up from reference TRBV7-9 and TRBJ1-2): DTGVSQNPRHKITKRGQNVTFRCDPISEHNRLYWYRQTLGQGPEFLTYFQNEAQLEKSRLLSDRFSAERPKGSFSTLEIQRTEQGDSAMYLCASRTDTMVGYTFGSGTRLTVV.

The chain carries TRBV24-1 and TRBJ2-3, with TRBD2 matching over 7 bases. V trimming: 5 bases; J trimming: 2 bases; junction bases outside the gene matches: 3. There are 14 residues in the CDR3. In germline, CDR1 is KGHDR, CDR2 SFDVKD. CDR3 nucleotides: TGTGCCACCAGTGGGGGGGGGGACACAGATACGCAGTATTTT. As protein: CATSGGGDTDTQYF.

This clonotype was observed a few times. The chain uses TRBV6-1 and TRBJ1-6, with 8 nucleotides matching TRBD1. Germline values: CDR1 MNHNS, CDR2 SASEGT. The V and J ends lost 6 bases and 8 bases, in that order; junction bases with no gene match: 6. The CDR3 is 14 amino acids. The CDR3 coding sequence is TGTGCCAGCAGCTTCGGACAGGGAGATTCACCCCTCCACTTT. Amino acids: CASSFGQGDSPLHF.

The rearrangement joins TRBV7-8 to TRBJ2-1, with TRBD2 as a possible D gene (5 bases). The length of the CDR3 is 12 residues. Trimming removed 4 bases at V and 6 bases at J, with 7 bases between. In germline, CDR1 is SGHVS, CDR2 FQNEAQ. In nucleotides, the CDR3 is TGTGCCAGCAGCTACCGGGGCAATGAGCAGTTCTTC. Its translation: CASSYRGNEQFF.

The chain employs TRBV7-9 and TRBJ1-6; D not resolved. The CDR3 loop spans 14 amino acids. Deletions cut 3 bases from V and 9 bases from J, with 12 bases between. CDR1 is SEHNR and CDR2 is FQNEAQ in the germline V gene (reference sequence). CDR3 nucleotides: TGTGCCAGCAGCTTGGACGATAGCGGTTCACCCCTCCACTTT. Amino acids: CASSLDDSGSPLHF. The full variable domain, rest sourced from reference TRBV7-9 and TRBJ1-6, is DTGVSQNPRHKITKRGQNVTFRCDPISEHNRLYWYRQTLGQGPEFLTYFQNEAQLEKSRLLSDRFSAERPKGSFSTLEIQRTEQGDSAMYLCASSLDDSGSPLHFGNGTRLTVT.